This T cell receptor beta chain appears in the sequencing data of a study of cytomegalovirus exposure and HLA in healthy donors. Study findings and constraints: In a later analysis, HLA-associated beta chains showed higher expansion and lower generation probabilities than comparable chains. TCR sequences were mostly rare, though some public TCRs occurred in many donors. Later on, analysis showed that most CMV-associated TCR beta chains appeared to be HLA-restricted.

This CDR3 has 16 residues. The V and J ends lost 6 bases and 4 bases, in that order; junction bases with no gene match: 13. The V gene's germline CDR1 is SGHTA and CDR2 FQGNSA. Comment on this clone: The antigen is undetermined.

The PCR was carried out with 60 Vbeta primers and 13 Jbeta primers. Libraries were prepared by immunoSEQ multiplex PCR; TCRdb keeps only in-frame clonotypes and omits some of them. The profile shows 140,000 to 150,000 clones, roughly 80% of them singletons. The sample consisted of PBMCs. The sequence came from a middle-aged woman in good health and CMV-seropositive. This sequence joins TRBV7-2 and TRBJ2-3; 7 nucleotides match TRBD2. This CDR3 is CASSSARGRASDTQYF. The CDR3 DNA is TGTGCCAGCAGTAGTGCTAGAGGGAGGGCCTCAGATACGCAGTATTTT.